A single sample gave rise to the 28 T cell receptor beta chains below, sequenced in a study of blood T cell repertoires in COVID-19. The data were produced by immunoSEQ multiplex PCR, yet TCRdb's version contains in-frame clones alone and is incomplete. The profile shows 80,000 or so clones, 91% of them singletons. The specimen was peripheral blood. The receptors were gathered from a woman aged 45 to 65 in a cohort sampled during active COVID-19.

The genes are TRBV28 and TRBJ1-2; no firm D call. Germline-derived CDR1 and CDR2 are MDHEN and SYDVKM. The CDR3 spans 12 residues. The germline V and J ends were trimmed by 3 bases and 3 bases, with 5 bases remaining between them. This CDR3 is CASSFSDYGYTF. For the CDR3, the DNA is TGTGCCAGCAGTTTCAGCGACTATGGCTACACCTTC.

The chain carries TRBV19 and TRBJ1-1, with 11 bases aligning to TRBD1. The V gene end was trimmed by 4 bases and the J gene end by 5 bases; junction bases not matched to a gene: 3. This CDR3 has 14 residues. From germline, CDR1 is LNHDA and CDR2 SQIVND (reference sequence). The DNA for the CDR3 is TGTGCCAGTAGTACGGGACAGGGGGAAACTGAAGCTTTCTTT. Its protein product is CASSTGQGETEAFF.

CDR3 DNA sequence: TGTGCCAGTAGTATTGATTCCGGGGTTGAAAAACTGTTTTTT. Its translation: CASSIDSGVEKLFF. V and J are TRBV19 and TRBJ1-4; no definite D call. This CDR3 region has 14 residues. With 3 bases removed from V and 7 bases from J, the gap between germline ends came to 12 bases. Germline CDR1 is LNHDA and CDR2 is SQIVND (reference sequence). Based on the CDR3 plus reference TRBV19 and TRBJ1-4, the full variable domain is DGGITQSPKYLFRKEGQNVTLSCEQNLNHDAMYWYRQDPGQGLRLIYYSQIVNDFQKGDIAEGYSVSREKKESFPLTVTSAQKNPTAFYLCASSIDSGVEKLFFGSGTQLSVL.

The chain uses TRBV4-1 and TRBJ2-3; 8 bases map to TRBD2. Germline assignment: CDR1 MGHRA and CDR2 YSYEKL. Trimming at V came to 5 bases and at J to 2 bases, leaving 6 bases not matched to a gene. This CDR3 contains 15 residues. The CDR3 DNA reads as TGCGCCAGCAGCTCAGGCGGGGGGACCACAGATACGCAGTATTTT. Amino acids: CASSSGGGTTDTQYF.

The V gene is TRBV10-3, the J gene TRBJ2-1, with 8 bases lining up with TRBD2. This CDR3 is built from 15 residues. V was clipped by 3 bases and J by 0 bases; unmatched bases: 1. CDR1 ENHRY and CDR2 SYGVKD come from the germline V gene. CDR3 sequence reads: CAISDGGGSYNEQFF. In DNA, the CDR3 is TGTGCCATCAGTGACGGGGGGGGCTCCTACAATGAGCAGTTCTTC.

The CDR3, as DNA: TGTGCCAGCAGCCAACATGAGGGGACTAGCGAGCAGTACTTC. Translated, it gives CASSQHEGTSEQYF. The chain combines TRBV4-2 with TRBJ2-7; 8 bases match TRBD2. Germline-derived CDR1 and CDR2 are LGHNA and YNFKEQ. The CDR3 runs 14 residues. Trimming removed 2 bases from V and 6 bases from J; junction bases left unmatched: 6.

This sequence joins TRBV19 and TRBJ2-7, with TRBD1 matching over 7 bases. In germline, CDR1 is LNHDA, CDR2 SQIVND (reference sequence). The CDR3 runs 14 residues. Unmatched junction bases numbered 6, after V lost 6 bases and J lost 1 base. DNA for the CDR3: TGTGCCAGTAGGGGGCAGGGGGAATCCTACGAGCAGTACTTC. This gives the protein CASRGQGESYEQYF.

This clone has only one observation. The chain employs TRBV18 and TRBJ2-7; D possibly corresponds to TRBD1 (5 bases). The CDR3 totals 14 residues. V was pared by 4 bases and J by 0 bases, with 10 bases between. The V gene's germline CDR1 is KGHSH and CDR2 LQKENI. The CDR3 protein is CASSLDTSSYEQYF. DNA of the CDR3: TGTGCCAGCTCACTGGACACGAGCTCCTACGAGCAGTACTTC.

The chain combines TRBV5-8 with TRBJ2-6; D is possibly TRBD1 (5 bases). Germline-derived CDR1 and CDR2 are SGHTS and YDEGEE. Trimming took off 1 base at V and 0 bases at J, with 17 bases between the two ends. The CDR3 spans 19 residues. CDR3 sequence reads: CASSLFHGVDSSGANVLTF. CDR3 nucleotides: TGTGCCAGCAGCTTGTTTCATGGGGTAGACAGCTCTGGGGCCAACGTCCTGACTTTC.

The chain combines TRBV5-4 with TRBJ1-3; unclear D gene. The germline CDR1 and CDR2 sequences are SGHNT and YYREEE (reference sequence). This CDR3 has 14 amino acids. Trimming stripped 0 bases from V and 1 base from J, with 5 bases between. The chain's CDR3 is CASSLAGSGNTIYF. CDR3 DNA: TGTGCCAGCAGCTTGGCGGGGTCTGGAAACACCATATATTTT.

V gene TRBV7-6 combines with J gene TRBJ1-3; the match to TRBD1 covers 8 bases. Germline assignment: CDR1 SGHVS and CDR2 FNYEAQ. The CDR3 runs 15 residues. With V trimmed by 1 base and J by 2 bases, 1 base remained unmatched. The CDR3, as DNA: TGTGCCAGCAGCTTAGGGGACAGGACTGGAAACACCATATATTTT. Translating it yields CASSLGDRTGNTIYF.

This chain uses TRBV3-1 (or the pseudogene TRBV3-2) with TRBJ2-7; D is unclear. Deletions cut 3 bases from V and 0 bases from J, with 9 bases between. The CDR3 loop spans 14 amino acids. CDR1 is LGHDT and CDR2 is YNNKEL in the germline V gene (reference sequence). CDR3 DNA: TGTGCCAGCAGCCAGCAAGTGAGCTCCTACGAGCAGTACTTC. As protein: CASSQQVSSYEQYF.

The rearrangement joins TRBV7-9 to TRBJ2-1; 8 positions match TRBD2. Looked up from germline, CDR1 is SEHNR and CDR2 is FQNEAQ (reference sequence). The ends lost 5 bases at V and 4 bases at J; junction bases unmatched: 7. The CDR3 contains 15 residues. CDR3 sequence: CASSLSGTMYNEQFF. In DNA, the CDR3 is TGTGCCAGCAGCCTTAGCGGGACTATGTACAATGAGCAGTTCTTC.

The gene calls are TRBV19 and TRBJ2-2; D might be TRBD1 (5 bases). The germline CDR1 and CDR2 sequences are LNHDA and SQIVND (reference sequence). CDR3 size: 11 residues. Trimming removed 8 bases from V and 9 bases from J, with 10 bases in between. The CDR3 coding sequence is TGTGCCAGTGGCAGGGTACGGGAGCTGTTTTTT. It codes for CASGRVRELFF.

V is TRBV28 and J is TRBJ1-2, with 8 bases that match TRBD1. Germline V lookup: CDR1 MDHEN, CDR2 SYDVKM. Trimming removed 5 bases from V and 4 bases from J; junction bases left unmatched: 3. The CDR3 loop spans 13 amino acids. CDR3 nucleotide sequence: TGTGCCAGCAGTCAGGGACAGGCCTATGGCTACACCTTC. Protein product: CASSQGQAYGYTF.

The chain recombines TRBV19 with TRBJ2-2; perhaps TRBD1 as D (6 bases). Trimming took off 9 bases at V and 7 bases at J, with 12 bases between the two ends. CDR1 and CDR2 from the germline V gene are LNHDA and SQIVND (reference sequence). The CDR3 totals 12 residues. The CDR3 DNA reads TGTGCCAGCCGCCAGGGGAGCGGGGAGCTGTTTTTT. Translated: CASRQGSGELFF.

V gene TRBV12-3 or TRBV12-4 combines with J gene TRBJ2-7; 9 bases agree with TRBD1. This CDR3 is built from 13 residues. Germline trimming cut 6 bases from V and 6 bases from J; bases unmatched to any gene: 6. The CDR3 coding sequence is TGTGCCAGCAGCCCCACAGGGGGCGGCGAGCAGTACTTC. This translates into CASSPTGGGEQYF.

This chain links TRBV6-5 with TRBJ1-3; D ambiguous. This CDR3 comprises 14 residues. The germline CDR1 and CDR2 sequences are MNHEY and SVGAGI. V gave up 7 bases and J gave up 0 bases, with 10 bases separating them. CDR3 loop: CASTRGVSGNTIYF. The DNA for the CDR3 is TGTGCCAGCACCCGCGGGGTCTCTGGAAACACCATATATTTT.

The chain recombines TRBV18 with TRBJ1-3; 7 nucleotides line up with TRBD1. Germline V gene data show CDR1 as KGHSH and CDR2 as LQKENI. J gave up 2 bases and V 9 bases, and 10 bases lay outside the gene matches. The CDR3 has 15 residues. Written as DNA, the CDR3 is TGTGCCAGTTCTTCATCCGGGACAGCTGGAAACACCATATATTTT. Amino acid sequence: CASSSSGTAGNTIYF.

This clone was counted at least ten times. This chain uses TRBV6-5 with TRBJ2-7, with 9 bases identical to TRBD1. Trimming at V came to 6 bases and at J to 2 bases, leaving 5 bases not matched to a gene. This CDR3 has 14 amino acids. Germline CDR1 reads MNHEY; CDR2 reads SVGAGI. The CDR3 sequence: CASSPDRGPYEQYF. Written as DNA, the CDR3 is TGTGCCAGCAGCCCGGACAGGGGTCCCTACGAGCAGTACTTC.

The chain carries TRBV3-1 (or the pseudogene TRBV3-2) and TRBJ1-1; D uncertain. CDR3 length: 14 residues. Germline V gene sequence: CDR1 LGHDT, CDR2 YNNKEL (reference sequence). Trimming shortened V by 0 bases and J by 9 bases, and 14 bases separated the two germline ends. The CDR3 protein is CASSQDTSGRQAFF. Written as DNA, the CDR3 is TGTGCCAGCAGCCAAGATACATCTGGGAGGCAAGCTTTCTTT.

CDR3 loop: CASSQVAGLAGELRETQYF. Here the CDR3 DNA reads TGTGCCAGCAGTCAGGTTGCGGGACTAGCGGGAGAGCTGAGAGAGACCCAGTACTTC. This rearrangement joins TRBV2 to TRBJ2-5, with TRBD2 matching over 14 bases. Trimming removed 5 bases from V and 4 bases from J; junction bases left unmatched: 15. This CDR3 region has 19 residues. In germline, CDR1 is SNHLY, CDR2 FYNNEI.

This chain links TRBV6-1 with TRBJ2-1; 7 bases align to TRBD1. CDR1 is MNHNS and CDR2 is SASEGT in the germline V gene. The CDR3 runs 17 residues. Trimming took 0 bases from V and 5 from J; bases not matched to a gene: 10. Here the CDR3 reads CASSEAQLDRRNNEQFF. In DNA, the CDR3 is TGTGCCAGCAGTGAAGCACAGCTGGACAGGAGAAACAATGAGCAGTTCTTC.

This clone was found once. The J gene is TRBJ1-5, the V gene TRBV4-1; D is perhaps TRBD1 (5 bases). This CDR3 region has 15 residues. Trimming left V 3 bases short and J 5 bases short, with 14 bases between. The germline gives CDR1 MGHRA, CDR2 YSYEKL. The CDR3, as DNA: TGCGCCAGCAGCCATGGGGGAGGGGATTATCAGCCCCAGCATTTT. Amino acids: CASSHGGGDYQPQHF.

The chain recombines TRBV4-1 with TRBJ2-7; 11 bases align to TRBD2. From germline, CDR1 is MGHRA and CDR2 YSYEKL. CDR3 length equals 18 residues. The V gene end was trimmed by 1 base and the J gene end by 2 bases; junction bases not matched to a gene: 10. CDR3 DNA: TGCGCCAGCAGCCAAGGCGCCTCACTAGCGGGGGAGCCCTACGAGCAGTACTTC. Protein product: CASSQGASLAGEPYEQYF.

The V and J genes are TRBV6-1 and TRBJ1-2; D gene ambiguous. The V end was cut by 2 bases, the J end by 5 bases, with 24 bases between. This CDR3 has 18 residues. Germline-derived CDR1 and CDR2 are MNHNS and SASEGT. The CDR3: CASSESPMGRRTLYGYTF. The CDR3 DNA sequence: TGTGCCAGCAGTGAATCGCCAATGGGCCGGAGGACGCTTTATGGCTACACCTTC.

The rearrangement joins TRBV5-8 to TRBJ1-2; the D gene is possibly TRBD1 (5 bases). Germline lookup yields CDR1 SGHTS and CDR2 YDEGEE. CDR3 size: 13 residues. Trimming cost V 0 bases and J 6 bases, with 9 bases left between them. The CDR3 DNA reads as TGTGCCAGCAGCTTGGTCAGGGTCGATGGCTACACCTTC. Translation gives CASSLVRVDGYTF.

The chain is built from TRBV25-1 and TRBJ1-4, with a possible D match to TRBD1 (6 bases). This CDR3 has 16 amino acids. Germline CDR1 MGHDK, CDR2 SYGVNS. V lost 3 bases and J 3 bases, leaving 14 bases between the germline ends. This chain's CDR3 is CASSDSRGVANEKLFF. The CDR3 DNA is TGTGCCAGCAGTGATTCCAGGGGAGTAGCTAATGAAAAACTGTTTTTT.